This T cell receptor beta chain stems from a study of a mutant IDH1 vaccine in newly diagnosed glioma. Background on the study: Treatment recipients were approximately 60% male and about 40% female, and their mean age was about 39 years. Beforehand, treatment had been radiotherapy, temozolomide, or both; the majority received both.

The table lists this clone with a few counts. Germline CDR1 is SGHNT and CDR2 is YYREEE (reference sequence). This CDR3 is 14 amino acids long. V lost 4 bases to trimming and J lost 2 bases, with 10 bases between them. The repertoire was sequenced with immunoSEQ multiplex PCR; TCRdb's copy has only in-frame clones and lacks some. This table has approximately 100,000 clones, over 85% appearing once. Time point defined: baseline, week 1 (first vaccination visit). The treatment here: pre-vaccination baseline after standard-of-care therapy. Diagnosis in the donors showed new WHO grade 3 or 4 astrocytomas that were IDH1-mutant and ATRX-lost.

The TCR originated in a woman aged 45-60 years with glioma. The V and J genes are TRBV5-4 and TRBJ2-1, with D maybe TRBD2 (5 bases). The source material was PBMCs, sampled from a glioma patient treated with radiotherapy, temozolomide or both. CDR3 DNA: TGTGCCAGCAGCCCCCTGGAGGCCTACAATGAGCAGTTCTTC. It encodes CASSPLEAYNEQFF. The full variable domain, completed using reference TRBV5-4 and TRBJ2-1, is ETGVTQSPTHLIKTRGQQVTLRCSSQSGHNTVSWYQQALGQGPQFIFQYYREEENGRGNFPPRFSGLQFPNYSSELNVNALELDDSALYLCASSPLEAYNEQFFGPGTRLTVL.